The sequence of this T cell receptor beta chain was determined in a study of STAT3 mutations in large granular lymphocyte leukemia (dated by TCRdb to about 2019). Regarding the complete study: About half of the T-LGLL patients who underwent longitudinal sequencing carried canonical activating STAT3 mutations. Over half of the T-LGLL patients were given one or more immunosuppressive therapy regimens, and 40% of the treated patients had a hematologic response. Serial deep sequencing of TCRbeta CDR3 and STAT3 was performed in patients with T-cell large granular lymphocyte leukemia to reconstruct clonal hierarchy and dynamics. From an initial cohort of around 190 LGL patients, roughly 20 representative T-LGLL cases were selected for longitudinal TCRbeta and STAT3 sequencing. Two patients with natural killer LGL leukemia were also sequenced longitudinally as controls within the study. Patients were sequenced at 4 time points on average, with the number of samplings per patient ranging from 2 to 8. What the study reported, not specific to this receptor: Since codominant clonotypes persisted in some patients, a small but highly pathogenic clone may have gone undetected. TCR clonotype switching after therapy was seen in about 35% of the 18 patients, with all newly emerging clones being STAT3 wild type. The linking of therapy response to changes in TCR clonal burden was complicated by variable intervals between samplings and differing treatment regimens. The burden of the dominant TCR clone was higher than the STAT3 mutant burden in several patients, which suggests that the STAT3 mutation arose secondarily inside a clone that had already expanded. At least one immunodominant TCRbeta clonotype was identified in every T-LGLL patient, and multiple immunodominant subclonotypes were identified in about half of the T-LGLL patients. Because no samples were available when a clone first appeared, clonal expansion was inferred from samplings taken at other points.

TCRbeta libraries were sequenced on an Illumina MiSeq, averaging roughly 41,000 productive templates per sample. Using multiplex PCR amplification, the immunoSEQ assay generated the TCRbeta CDR3 libraries. As for the original processing: Following a previously defined approach, repertoire diversity was calculated, and values close to 0 point to extremely monoclonal samples. Drawn from immuneACCESS, this table holds only the in-frame rearrangements with V and J called that TCRdb kept. Clones are partly lost; checked studies trace under half to an unresolved V gene and leave the rest unexplained. For V, J and clone size, that table is used; D and trimming come from the DNA. The sample profile shows around 30,000 clones; roughly 86% of them were found once. The biggest ten clones account for roughly 12% of the sample. DNA was extracted from blood mononuclear cells, and the same DNA was used for both TCR and STAT3 sequencing.

From its cysteine to its phenylalanine, the CDR3 spans 12 amino acids. Here the CDR3 DNA is all that survives: 36 bases in frame from base 1. CDR1 and CDR2 are drawn from the germline V gene: LGHNA, YSLEER. V loses 3 bases of germline sequence and J loses 13 bases, and the interval between the two ends is 15 bases. As to this clone: Its binding antigen is unknown. No base quality values were provided; no much bigger clone lies one nucleotide off.

The chain joins TRBV4-3 to TRBJ1-2, with the D gene too uncertain to name. Sequenced input: peripheral blood mononuclear cells. This receptor was taken from a man in his sixties with T-cell large granular lymphocyte leukemia. Some clones in this sample may be carry-over from other donors' samples. The age is the age at diagnosis. The nucleotide sequence is TGCGCCAGCAGCCAGCTGGACGGCACGCGCACCTTC. It translates to CASSQLDGTRTF.